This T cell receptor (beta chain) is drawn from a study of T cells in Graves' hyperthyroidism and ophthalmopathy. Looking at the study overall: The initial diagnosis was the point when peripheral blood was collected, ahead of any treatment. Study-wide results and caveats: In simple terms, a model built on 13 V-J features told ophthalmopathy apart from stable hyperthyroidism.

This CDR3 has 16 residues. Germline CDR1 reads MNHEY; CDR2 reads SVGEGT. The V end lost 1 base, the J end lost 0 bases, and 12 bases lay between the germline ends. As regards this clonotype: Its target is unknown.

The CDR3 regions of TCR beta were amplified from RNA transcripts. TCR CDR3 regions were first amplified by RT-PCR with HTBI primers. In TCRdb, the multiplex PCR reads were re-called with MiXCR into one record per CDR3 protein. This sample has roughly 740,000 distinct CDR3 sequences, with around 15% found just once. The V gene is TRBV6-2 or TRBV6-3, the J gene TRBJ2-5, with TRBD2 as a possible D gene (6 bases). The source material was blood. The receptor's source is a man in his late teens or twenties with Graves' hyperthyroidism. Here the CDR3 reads CASSYWDSPYQETQYF. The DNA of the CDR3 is TGTGCCAGCAGTTACTGGGACTCCCCGTACCAAGAGACCCAGTACTTC.